These T cell receptor beta chains were read from a single sample in a study of graft-versus-host responses after intestinal transplantation. Measured with immunoSEQ multiplex PCR; TCRdb has only the in-frame clones, and not every one. The sample shows around 20,000 clones, over 35% of them seen only once. The sample was alloreactive CD4+ T cells from a mixed lymphocyte reaction culture, taken before intestinal transplant. Receptors were obtained from a human patient who received an intestinal transplant. CDR3s include the opening cysteine and the closing phenylalanine or tryptophan. A D gene is named only where the DNA matches it firmly. Not all rows give a size; the values are once, few, many and, for expanded clones, a class.

>NA|TRBV7-8|TRBJ2-7|NA
TGTGCCAGCACCCGGAGTGAGTACTTC
CASTRSEYF
>NA|TRBV6-6|TRBJ2-2|few
TGTGCCAGCAGTTACGGGGGGTTCTCCGGGGAGCTGTTTTTT
CASSYGGFSGELFF
>TRBD1|TRBV18|TRBJ1-2|NA
TGTGCCAGCTCAAGGGACAGAACTAACTATGGCTACACCTTC
CASSRDRTNYGYTF
>NA|TRBV13|TRBJ1-4|few
TGTGCCAGCAGCTTAAAGACAGGTTATAATGAAAAACTGTTTTTT
CASSLKTGYNEKLFF
>NA|TRBV7-8|TRBJ2-7|NA
TGTGCCAGCAGCCCTCATGCGGGGCGCGAGCAGTACTTC
CASSPHAGREQYF
>NA|TRBV6-6|TRBJ2-4|few
TGTGCCAGCAGAAACACTACCCTAGCCAAAAACATTCAGTACTTC
CASRNTTLAKNIQYF
>TRBD1|TRBV4-2|TRBJ2-6|NA
TGTGCCAGCAGCCAAGACATCGTAATGGGGACAGGGGTATCTGGGGCCAACGTCCTGACTTTC
CASSQDIVMGTGVSGANVLTF
>NA|TRBV7-9|TRBJ1-2|few
TGTGCCAGCAGCTTAGTCGCGACAGCGAACTATGGCTACACCTTC
CASSLVATANYGYTF
>NA|TRBV18|TRBJ2-3|NA
TGTGCCAGCTCACCTTGGGCTAGCTTTACAGATACGCAGTATTTT
CASSPWASFTDTQYF
>NA|TRBV2|TRBJ2-5|few
TGTGCCAGCGGGGGGGCTGGTGAGACCCAGTACTTC
CASGGAGETQYF
>TRBD1|TRBV6-5|TRBJ2-7|few
TGTGCCAGCAAGGAGATCGGGACAGTTCCCTACGAGCAGTACTTC
CASKEIGTVPYEQYF
>NA|TRBV6-1|TRBJ1-6|NA
TGTGCCAGCTCGAAATGGGGCCTTAGATCACCCCTCCACTTT
CASSKWGLRSPLHF
>NA|TRBV5-6|TRBJ2-1|NA
TGTGCCAGCAGCTTCCGGGGAGGCTCCTACAATGAGCAGTTCTTC
CASSFRGGSYNEQFF
>TRBD1|TRBV7-9|TRBJ1-1|NA
TGTGCCAGCAGCCCCCGGGACAGGGGTTCGGCTGAAGCTTTCTTT
CASSPRDRGSAEAFF
>NA|TRBV5-1|TRBJ1-4|NA
TGCGCCAGCACTTCTGGGGCGCTGAGTGAAAAACTGTTTTTT
CASTSGALSEKLFF
>NA|TRBV5-8|TRBJ1-6|NA
TGTGCCAGCAGCGCCGACACTTCACCCCTCCACTTT
CASSADTSPLHF
>TRBD1|TRBV29-1|TRBJ2-7|few
TGCAGCGTGGGGGACAGGGGGCCATACGAGCAGTACTTC
CSVGDRGPYEQYF
>NA|TRBV29-1|TRBJ1-2|NA
TGCAGCGTTGCCGGGGGGGGATGCTATGGCTACACCTTC
CSVAGGGCYGYTF
>NA|TRBV7-9|TRBJ2-6|NA
TGTGCCAGCAGCGGCTTACAGGGATATGGGGCCAACGTCCTGACTTTC
CASSGLQGYGANVLTF
>NA|TRBV5-1|TRBJ1-2|few
TGCGCCAGCAGCTCAGGGCTTGGCTACACCTTC
CASSSGLGYTF